Shown below are 18 T cell receptor beta chains from a single sample sequenced in a study of memory CD4+ T cells and cytomegalovirus serostatus (dated 2019 in TCRdb). Library method: the immunoSEQ multiplex PCR assay. TCRdb holds this immuneACCESS table with in-frame rearrangements only. Some clones are missing; in checked studies, unresolved V genes explain under half, and the rest has no known cause. Across this sample there are about 25,000 clones, with more than 60% seen only once. The top ten clonotypes cover about 0.66% of the sample. A FACSAria II was used to sort memory CD4+ T cells, defined as single viable CD3+CD4+CD8-CD45RO+ cells. Material for sequencing was memory CD4+ T cells from blood. These receptors were collected from an adult in good health and CMV-seronegative.

This chain links TRBV5-6 with TRBJ2-1, with D perhaps TRBD1 (6 bases). Germline V gene lookup returns CDR1 SGHDT and CDR2 YYEEEE. There are 13 residues in the CDR3. V was clipped by 4 bases and J by 3 bases, with 8 bases between them. The CDR3 bases are TGTGCCAGCAGCCTGGACAGCTACAATGAGCAGTTCTTC. Amino acid sequence: CASSLDSYNEQFF.

This chain links TRBV6-5 with TRBJ2-1; 9 bases match TRBD1. The length of the CDR3 is 15 residues. The J segment lost 4 bases and the V segment lost 5 bases, leaving 6 bases of the junction unmatched. CDR1 is MNHEY, CDR2 SVGAGI, per germline. The CDR3 sequence is CASSRPGTGYNEQFF. CDR3 sequence (DNA): TGTGCCAGCAGTCGCCCCGGGACAGGGTACAATGAGCAGTTCTTC.

This chain joins TRBV27 and TRBJ2-7; 8 bases map to TRBD2. CDR1 is MNHEY and CDR2 is SMNVEV in the germline V gene (reference sequence). J gave up 1 base and V 5 bases, and 10 bases lay outside the gene matches. This CDR3 is built from 16 residues. The CDR3 DNA is TGTGCCAGCAGTCTTGCGGGGGGCGCCCGTTCCTACGAGCAGTACTTC. It codes for CASSLAGGARSYEQYF.

The chain joins TRBV29-1 to TRBJ1-5, with no clear D. Trimming cost V 6 bases and J 2 bases, with 8 bases left between them. The CDR3 extends over 12 amino acids. Germline CDR1 is SQVTM and CDR2 is ANQGSEA. The DNA for the CDR3 is TGCAGCGTACAGAAGGGCAATCAGCCCCAGCATTTT. This gives the protein CSVQKGNQPQHF.

The chain uses TRBV18 and TRBJ1-2; D not certain. The length of the CDR3 is 14 residues. Trimming stripped 3 bases from V and 2 bases from J, with 10 bases between. Germline V gene data show CDR1 as KGHSH and CDR2 as LQKENI. CDR3 sequence (DNA): TGTGCCAGCTCACCGACACCGGACAACTATGGCTACACCTTC. Its translation is CASSPTPDNYGYTF.

This CDR3 reads CASSTGSLAGATNEKLFF. The DNA for the CDR3 is TGCGCCAGCAGCACAGGGTCCCTGGCGGGGGCAACTAATGAAAAACTGTTTTTT. This chain connects TRBV5-1 to TRBJ1-4; TRBD1 is a possible D gene (6 bases). This CDR3 has 18 residues. Trimming left V 4 bases short and J 0 bases short, with 19 bases between. The V gene's germline CDR1 is SGHRS and CDR2 YFSETQ.

The chain couples TRBV5-8 to TRBJ1-1; D not resolved. The CDR3 runs 11 residues. Germline loops: CDR1 SGHTS, CDR2 YDEGEE. V shed 6 bases and J shed 4 bases, with 7 bases lying between them. In DNA form, the CDR3 reads TGTGCCAGCAAACTTTTCACTGAAGCTTTCTTT. Its translation is CASKLFTEAFF.

This chain links TRBV4-1 with TRBJ2-7, with D perhaps TRBD1 (6 bases). The germline V gene encodes CDR1 MGHRA and CDR2 YSYEKL. The CDR3 is 15 amino acids. V lost 1 base and J 3 bases, leaving 13 bases between the germline ends. CDR3 in DNA: TGCGCCAGCAGCCAAGGACGGAACAGGGACTACGAGCAGTACTTC. Encoded protein: CASSQGRNRDYEQYF.

This chain joins TRBV5-4 and TRBJ1-4; 12 bases line up with TRBD1. Germline V lookup: CDR1 SGHNT, CDR2 YYREEE (reference sequence). The CDR3 sequence is 17 residues long. With V trimmed by 2 bases and J by 8 bases, 10 bases remained unmatched. The CDR3 here is CASSLGGTGGSNEKLFF. The CDR3 nucleotides are TGTGCCAGCAGCTTAGGAGGGACAGGGGGCTCGAACGAAAAACTGTTTTTT.

This chain connects TRBV7-9 to TRBJ1-2, with 9 bases aligning to TRBD1. The CDR3 has 15 amino acids. J lost 7 bases, V lost 5 bases, and 11 bases had no gene match. The germline V gene has CDR1 SEHNR and CDR2 FQNEAQ (reference sequence). The CDR3 DNA reads as TGTGCCAGCAGCCCAGGACAGGGGATTACGGGTGGCTACACCTTC. Translating gives CASSPGQGITGGYTF.

The CDR3 DNA follows: TGCGCCAGCAGTGAGAGTTGGGACAGGTCTGGAAACACCATATATTTT. Its protein is CASSESWDRSGNTIYF. The rearrangement links TRBV10-2 to TRBJ1-3, with 8 bases identical to TRBD1. CDR1 and CDR2 (germline): WSHSY, SAAADI. The CDR3 contains 16 residues. Unmatched junction bases numbered 4, after V lost 2 bases and J lost 1 base.

This chain joins TRBV11-3 and TRBJ2-1; 9 nucleotides agree with TRBD1. The CDR3 spans 15 residues. The germline gives CDR1 SGHNT, CDR2 YENEEA. J lost 3 bases, V lost 5 bases, and 5 bases had no gene match. The CDR3 DNA reads TGTGCCAGCAGCCGTCCGGGACAGGGCTACAATGAGCAGTTCTTC. This codes for CASSRPGQGYNEQFF.

This chain links TRBV6-5 with TRBJ1-1; D is unclear. In germline, CDR1 is MNHEY, CDR2 SVGAGI. CDR3 length: 13 residues. The V end was cut by 6 bases, the J end by 0 bases, with 8 bases between. The CDR3 sequence: CASSGILNTEAFF. The CDR3, as DNA: TGTGCCAGCAGCGGCATTTTGAACACTGAAGCTTTCTTT.

This clone is a singleton in its sample. The genes are TRBV28 and TRBJ1-1; D ambiguous. The CDR3 is made up of 12 amino acids. Trimming removed 2 bases from V and 7 bases from J, with 8 bases in between. The V gene's germline CDR1 is MDHEN and CDR2 SYDVKM. The CDR3 loop reads CASSLPGLEAFF. In DNA, the CDR3 is TGTGCCAGCAGTTTACCCGGACTTGAAGCTTTCTTT.

Only one count was recorded for this clone. This chain connects TRBV7-2 to TRBJ2-1, with D uncertain. The germline V and J ends were trimmed by 1 base and 5 bases, with 6 bases remaining between them. The CDR3 loop spans 13 amino acids. The germline V gene has CDR1 SGHTA and CDR2 FQGNSA. The CDR3 reads CASSLGENNEQFF. The CDR3 DNA follows: TGTGCCAGCAGCTTAGGAGAGAACAATGAGCAGTTCTTC.

Only one count was recorded for this clone. This chain joins TRBV5-4 and TRBJ1-4; D not resolved. Trimming pared 1 base from V and 5 bases from J, leaving 12 bases between. Germline V gene sequence: CDR1 SGHNT, CDR2 YYREEE (reference sequence). This CDR3 is built from 15 residues. The CDR3 nucleotides are TGTGCCAGCAGCTTGAATAACGGACCCAATGAAAAACTGTTTTTT. Amino acids: CASSLNNGPNEKLFF.

This clone was observed a few times. The genes are TRBV4-2 and TRBJ1-4; 10 bases map to TRBD1. The CDR3 has 15 residues. Unmatched junction bases numbered 5, after V lost 3 bases and J lost 7 bases. In germline, CDR1 is LGHNA, CDR2 YNFKEQ. CDR3 region: CASSQVGQGVEKLFF. In DNA form, the CDR3 reads TGTGCCAGCAGCCAGGTCGGACAGGGGGTTGAAAAACTGTTTTTT.

The gene calls are TRBV5-1 and TRBJ1-2; D unresolved. The V gene's germline CDR1 is SGHRS and CDR2 YFSETQ. The length of the CDR3 is 14 residues. V gave up 4 bases and J gave up 8 bases, with 18 bases separating them. The CDR3 DNA is TGCGCCAGCAGCGAAAGTCTGGAAGGCGTCGGCTACACCTTC. Translation: CASSESLEGVGYTF.